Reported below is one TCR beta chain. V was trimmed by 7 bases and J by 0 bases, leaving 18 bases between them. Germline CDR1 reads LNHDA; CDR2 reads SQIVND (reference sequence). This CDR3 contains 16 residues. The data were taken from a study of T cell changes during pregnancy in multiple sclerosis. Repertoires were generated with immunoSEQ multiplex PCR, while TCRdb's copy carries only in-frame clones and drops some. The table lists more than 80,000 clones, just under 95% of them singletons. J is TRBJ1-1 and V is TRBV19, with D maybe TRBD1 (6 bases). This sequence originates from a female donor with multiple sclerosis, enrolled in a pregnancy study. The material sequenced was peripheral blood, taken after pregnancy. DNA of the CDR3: TGTGCCAGTACACCATCCGGGACACCCCTGAACACTGAAGCTTTCTTT. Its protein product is CASTPSGTPLNTEAFF. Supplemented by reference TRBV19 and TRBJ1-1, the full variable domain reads DGGITQSPKYLFRKEGQNVTLSCEQNLNHDAMYWYRQDPGQGLRLIYYSQIVNDFQKGDIAEGYSVSREKKESFPLTVTSAQKNPTAFYLCASTPSGTPLNTEAFFGQGTRLTVV.